The 26 T cell receptor beta chains below come from one sample, sequenced in a study of T cells in Graves' hyperthyroidism and ophthalmopathy. Amplified regions were TCR beta CDR3 sequences from RNA transcripts. When the TCR CDR3 underwent first-round RT-PCR, the HTBI primer set was used. TCRdb analysed the multiplex PCR reads with MiXCR anew, one entry per CDR3 protein. The sample contains hundreds of thousands of distinct CDR3 sequences, 45% of which appear only once. The sample was peripheral blood or thyroid tissue (not recorded which). The receptors shown here come from an adult man with Graves' disease, either hyperthyroidism or ophthalmopathy (not recorded which).

About this clonotype: With a much larger clone just one base away, this may be a read error. This chain connects TRBV6-6 to TRBJ2-7, with TRBD1 matching over 8 bases. This CDR3 is 14 amino acids long. Germline CDR1 is MNHNY and CDR2 is SVGAGI (reference sequence). Trimming cost V 7 bases and J 2 bases; bases outside gene matches: 7. CDR3 protein: CASNADREAYEQYF. CDR3 bases: TGTGCCAGCAACGCGGACAGGGAGGCCTACGAGCAGTACTTC.

Ten or more counts support this clonotype. CDR3 in DNA: TGTGCCAGCAGCCGGCAGGGGAGCGGGGGGCCAGGGGAGCAGTACTTC. Encoded protein: CASSRQGSGGPGEQYF. The rearrangement links TRBV7-9 to TRBJ2-7, with TRBD2 matching 9 bases. Trimming removed 5 bases from V and 7 bases from J; junction bases left unmatched: 15. The CDR3 is 16 amino acids. In germline, CDR1 is SEHNR, CDR2 FQNEAQ (reference sequence). Complete variable domain (other parts from reference TRBV7-9 and TRBJ2-7): DTGVSQNPRHKITKRGQNVTFRCDPISEHNRLYWYRQTLGQGPEFLTYFQNEAQLEKSRLLSDRFSAERPKGSFSTLEIQRTEQGDSAMYLCASSRQGSGGPGEQYFGPGTRLTVT.

This clonotype was observed at least ten times. The chain employs TRBV24-1 and TRBJ2-2; no clear D gene. CDR1 is KGHDR, CDR2 SFDVKD, per germline. The CDR3 length is 13 residues. V lost 5 bases, J lost 5 bases, and 8 bases lay in between. The CDR3 region is CATSGAGTGELFF. CDR3 DNA: TGTGCCACCAGTGGAGCTGGTACCGGGGAGCTGTTTTTT.

This clonotype was seen many times. This chain connects TRBV7-9 to TRBJ1-5; D ambiguous. The CDR3 sequence is 12 residues long. Germline V gene sequence: CDR1 SEHNR, CDR2 FQNEAQ (reference sequence). With 7 bases removed from V and 4 bases from J, the gap between germline ends came to 8 bases. The CDR3: CASTRENQPQHF. The CDR3 region has the DNA TGTGCCAGCACCCGGGAAAATCAGCCCCAGCATTTT. The full variable domain, its missing parts supplied by reference TRBV7-9 and TRBJ1-5, is DTGVSQNPRHKITKRGQNVTFRCDPISEHNRLYWYRQTLGQGPEFLTYFQNEAQLEKSRLLSDRFSAERPKGSFSTLEIQRTEQGDSAMYLCASTRENQPQHFGDGTRLSIL.

The CDR3 region is CASSLATRGTNEKLFF. CDR3 DNA: TGTGCCAGCAGCTTAGCAACCAGGGGGACTAATGAAAAACTGTTTTTT. The rearrangement uses TRBV7-9 and TRBJ1-4; the match to TRBD1 covers 7 bases. This CDR3 is built from 16 residues. Germline trimming cut 0 bases from V and 2 bases from J; bases unmatched to any gene: 3. Germline V lookup: CDR1 SEHNR, CDR2 FQNEAQ (reference sequence).

In DNA, the CDR3 is TGTGCCAGCAGCCAAGATCCCGCCGATCAGGGACAGCCCCAGCATTTT. This encodes CASSQDPADQGQPQHF. The V call is TRBV2, the J call TRBJ1-5; possibly TRBD1 for D (5 bases). V was shortened by 6 bases and J by 7 bases, with 22 bases between the two germline ends. This CDR3 is 16 amino acids long. Germline V gene lookup returns CDR1 SNHLY and CDR2 FYNNEI.

The chain has TRBV6-5 and TRBJ1-1; D gene unclear. Germline V gives CDR1 MNHEY, CDR2 SVGAGI. There are 15 residues in the CDR3. Trimming took off 4 bases at V and 3 bases at J, with 15 bases between the two ends. The CDR3 DNA reads as TGTGCCAGCAGTTTAGTTCTAGGGATGTACACTGAAGCTTTCTTT. Translating it yields CASSLVLGMYTEAFF.

V and J are TRBV19 and TRBJ2-7; D unresolved. CDR3 length equals 14 residues. V lost 8 bases and J lost 3, with 17 bases in between. Germline V gene sequence: CDR1 LNHDA, CDR2 SQIVND (reference sequence). The chain's CDR3 is CASEYRLGDYEQYF. The CDR3, as DNA: TGTGCCAGTGAGTACCGGCTTGGGGACTACGAGCAGTACTTC.

J is TRBJ2-7 and V is TRBV6-6; 10 nucleotides align to TRBD1. The trim removed 3 bases at V and 5 bases at J, leaving 10 bases unmatched. Germline lookup yields CDR1 MNHNY and CDR2 SVGAGI (reference sequence). This CDR3 is built from 16 residues. In nucleotides, the CDR3 is TGTGCCAGCAGTTATAAGACCTGGGACAGGGGAAACGAGCAGTACTTC. Translating it yields CASSYKTWDRGNEQYF.

The chain links TRBV4-2 to TRBJ1-5; TRBD1 agrees at 11 bases. Looked up from germline, CDR1 is LGHNA and CDR2 is YNFKEQ. J was trimmed by 9 bases and V by 9 bases; bases with no gene match: 13. This CDR3 comprises 15 residues. CDR3 sequence reads: CASSQAGDRGTPQHF. The CDR3 region has the DNA TGTGCCAGTAGTCAAGCGGGGGACAGGGGGACGCCCCAGCATTTT.

This chain uses TRBV20-1 with TRBJ2-7; D is uncertain. Germline CDR1 and CDR2: DFQATT and SNEGSKA (reference sequence). V was pared by 1 base and J by 7 bases, with 11 bases between. The CDR3 covers 12 residues. In nucleotides, the CDR3 is TGCAGTGCTAGAGCTCTGGGGAATGAGCAGTACTTC. Translated: CSARALGNEQYF.

Details on this clonotype: A much more abundant neighbour one base away suggests this may be a read error. This chain joins TRBV10-3 and TRBJ1-2; a weak D match, TRBD1 (5 bases). The CDR3 is 14 amino acids. V was pared by 10 bases and J by 6 bases, with 21 bases between. In germline, CDR1 is ENHRY, CDR2 SYGVKD. The CDR3 sequence is CASSSWPGTHGYTF. DNA for the CDR3: TGTGCCAGCAGCTCATGGCCCGGGACCCATGGCTACACCTTC.

The CDR3 nucleotides are TGCAGCGTTGGGGAGATAGGGGAAGCTTTCTTT. It codes for CSVGEIGEAFF. V and J are TRBV29-1 and TRBJ1-1; D gene unclear. The CDR3 length is 11 residues. The V end lost 4 bases, the J end lost 8 bases, and 11 bases lay between the germline ends. Germline-derived CDR1 and CDR2 are SQVTM and ANQGSEA.

This clonotype was seen only a few times. The chain couples TRBV9 to TRBJ2-7, with 9 bases fitting TRBD2. Germline V gives CDR1 SGDLS, CDR2 YYNGEE. V shed 0 bases, J shed 0 bases, and the junction held 4 bases outside the gene matches. This CDR3 contains 16 residues. The CDR3 loop reads CASSVDPAGGSYEQYF. CDR3 DNA: TGTGCCAGCAGCGTAGACCCAGCGGGGGGCTCCTACGAGCAGTACTTC.

CDR3 region: CATSRDRASWETQYF. CDR3 in DNA: TGTGCCACCAGCAGAGATAGGGCTAGCTGGGAGACCCAGTACTTC. The rearrangement links TRBV15 to TRBJ2-5, with D perhaps matching TRBD2 (5 bases). Germline CDR1 LNHNV, CDR2 YYDKDF (reference sequence). Trimming pared 0 bases from V and 5 bases from J, leaving 13 bases between. This CDR3 contains 15 residues.

This clonotype was picked up a small number of times. This chain joins TRBV30 and TRBJ2-5; D tentatively fits TRBD1 or TRBD2 (5 bases each). The CDR3 has 11 amino acids. Looked up from germline, CDR1 is GTSNPN and CDR2 is SVGIG (reference sequence). The CDR3 DNA is TGTGCGTGGGGACACCAAGAGACCCAGTACTTC. Protein sequence: CAWGHQETQYF.

The rearrangement uses TRBV29-1 and TRBJ2-7; no firm D call. The CDR3 sequence is 10 residues long. Deletions cut 4 bases from V and 4 bases from J, with 5 bases between. Germline CDR1 and CDR2: SQVTM and ANQGSEA. The CDR3 nucleotides read TGCAGCGTTGGGGGATACGAGCAGTACTTC. It yields the protein CSVGGYEQYF.

This clonotype has a handful of counts. The chain joins TRBV7-3 to TRBJ1-1; D gene unclear. The CDR3 covers 15 residues. Germline CDR1 and CDR2: SGHTA and FQGTGA. The V end was cut by 2 bases, the J end by 0 bases, with 10 bases between. The CDR3 here is CASSLDGTMNTEAFF. The CDR3 region has the DNA TGTGCCAGCAGCTTAGACGGTACGATGAACACTGAAGCTTTCTTT.

The genes are TRBV7-9 and TRBJ1-2; TRBD1 agrees at 8 bases. After removal of 9 bases from V and 8 bases from J, the junction contained 8 bases not matched to a gene. Germline V CDR1 and CDR2: SEHNR, FQNEAQ (reference sequence). The length of the CDR3 is 12 residues. The CDR3 region has the DNA TGTGCCAGTCCCCAGGGGGCCGGAGGCTACACCTTC. Protein: CASPQGAGGYTF.

This clonotype appeared many times. The V and J genes are TRBV10-1 and TRBJ2-5; no firm D call. Germline-derived CDR1 and CDR2 are WNHNN and SYGVQD (reference sequence). This CDR3 is built from 14 residues. The V end lost 0 bases, the J end lost 5 bases, and 10 bases lay between the germline ends. The CDR3 DNA reads as TGCGCCAGCAGTGAGTCGATTAGCCCGGAGACCCAGTACTTC. Its protein is CASSESISPETQYF.

The chain uses TRBV7-2 and TRBJ1-4; 10 nucleotides align to TRBD1. The CDR3 has 16 residues. Per germline, CDR1 SGHTA and CDR2 FQGNSA. Unmatched junction bases numbered 4, after V lost 6 bases and J lost 0 bases. The CDR3 DNA follows: TGTGCCAGCAGTACCGGGACAGGGGCAACTAATGAAAAACTGTTTTTT. As protein: CASSTGTGATNEKLFF.

This clonotype was counted between two and nine times. The chain has TRBV11-3 and TRBJ1-2, with TRBD1 as a possible D gene (5 bases). The germline V gene has CDR1 SGHNT and CDR2 YENEEA. V was clipped by 5 bases and J by 10 bases, with 20 bases between them. The CDR3 loop spans 14 amino acids. The CDR3 sequence: CASSPPLGRGDYTF. In nucleotides, the CDR3 is TGTGCCAGCAGCCCCCCCCTGGGGAGAGGGGACTACACCTTC.

This clonotype was found a few times. V usage is TRBV2 and J usage is TRBJ1-2; 9 nucleotides agree with TRBD1. CDR3 length equals 13 residues. In germline, CDR1 is SNHLY, CDR2 FYNNEI. V dropped 8 bases and J dropped 4; count of bases not matched to a gene: 5. DNA for the CDR3: TGTGCCAGCGGACTGGGACAGGGCTATGGCTACACCTTC. It is translated as CASGLGQGYGYTF. Variable domain in full (rest from reference TRBV2 and TRBJ1-2): EPEVTQTPSHQVTQMGQEVILRCVPISNHLYFYWYRQILGQKVEFLVSFYNNEISEKSEIFDDQFSVERPDGSNFTLKIRSTKLEDSAMYFCASGLGQGYGYTFGSGTRLTVV.

This clonotype was picked up a small number of times. The chain carries TRBV14 and TRBJ1-4; D ambiguous. There are 15 residues in the CDR3. The V end lost 1 base, the J end lost 7 bases, and 13 bases lay between the germline ends. The germline gives CDR1 SGHDN, CDR2 FVKESK. CDR3 protein: CASSQVLGSGEKLFF. In DNA, the CDR3 is TGTGCCAGCAGCCAAGTTTTGGGGTCCGGTGAAAAACTGTTTTTT.

This rearrangement joins TRBV14 to TRBJ1-6; no firm D call. The CDR3 is made up of 16 amino acids. V lost 0 bases and J lost 0, with 6 bases in between. Germline CDR1 SGHDN, CDR2 FVKESK. CDR3: CASSQDNSSYNSPLHF. The CDR3 DNA follows: TGTGCCAGCAGCCAAGATAACAGCTCCTATAATTCACCCCTCCACTTT.

The V call is TRBV15, the J call TRBJ1-1; D ambiguous. From germline, CDR1 is LNHNV and CDR2 YYDKDF (reference sequence). Trimming took 5 bases from V and 2 from J, leaving 12 bases between them. This CDR3 comprises 14 residues. The CDR3 loop is CATSPQVGNTEAFF. The CDR3 bases are TGTGCCACCAGCCCTCAGGTGGGTAACACTGAAGCTTTCTTT.